This T cell receptor (beta chain) originates from a study of blood T cell repertoires in COVID-19. For the study at large: Some COVID-19 samples were acute and others convalescent; all came from the United States, Italy and Spain. PBMCs, B-cell-depleted T cells, or T cells were the source of the cDNA or gDNA that made up the material.

J lost 6 bases, V lost 6 bases, and 6 bases had no gene match. Germline V gene data show CDR1 as LGHNT and CDR2 as FRNRAP. CDR3 length: 14 amino acids. Authors' processing steps: Researchers report that nucleated cell counts were estimated from reference gene primer amplification. This table comes from immunoSEQ multiplex PCR, and its TCRdb copy is limited to in-frame clones, with some not included. V and J calls plus clone size are reproduced from that table; the DNA served to infer D and trimming. The data show 9,700 or so clones, 80% seen once. This chain connects TRBV12-5 to TRBJ2-2; 8 bases match TRBD2. Material for sequencing was peripheral blood. The receptor comes from a man aged 70 or older with active COVID-19. CDR3 sequence (DNA): TGTGCTAGTGGCCCCTCCGGGGGGGCCGGGGAGCTGTTTTTT. Amino acid sequence: CASGPSGGAGELFF.